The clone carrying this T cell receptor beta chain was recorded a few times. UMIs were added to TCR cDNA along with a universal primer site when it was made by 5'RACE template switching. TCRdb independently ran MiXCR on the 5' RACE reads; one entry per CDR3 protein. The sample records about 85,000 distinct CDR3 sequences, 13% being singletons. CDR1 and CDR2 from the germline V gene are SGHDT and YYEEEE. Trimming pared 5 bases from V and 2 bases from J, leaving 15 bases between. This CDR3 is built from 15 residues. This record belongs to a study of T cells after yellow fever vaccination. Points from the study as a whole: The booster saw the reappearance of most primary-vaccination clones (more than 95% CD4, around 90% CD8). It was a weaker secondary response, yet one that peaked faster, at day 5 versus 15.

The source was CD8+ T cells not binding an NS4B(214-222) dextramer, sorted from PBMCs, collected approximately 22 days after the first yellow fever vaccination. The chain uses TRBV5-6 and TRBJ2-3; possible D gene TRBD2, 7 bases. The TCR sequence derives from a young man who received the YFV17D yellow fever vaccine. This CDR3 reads CASSLGGGLTDTQYF. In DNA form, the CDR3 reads TGTGCCAGCAGTTTAGGCGGGGGCCTCACAGATACGCAGTATTTT.